This TCR beta chain emerged from a study of blood T cell repertoires in COVID-19. Study-wide background: Material from acute and convalescent COVID-19 was sourced from the United States, Italy and Spain. In each case, the material was cDNA or gDNA derived from T cells, B-cell-depleted T cells, or PBMCs.

V was clipped by 3 bases and J by 5 bases; unmatched bases: 7. Germline lookup yields CDR1 SGDLS and CDR2 YYNGEE. The CDR3 contains 15 residues. Some clones are missing from TCRdb's copy, which holds only in-frame ones; the method was immunoSEQ multiplex PCR. The data show a few hundred thousand clones, with 75% to 90% seen just once and roughly 3.9% held by the top ten. Sequenced input: peripheral blood. The sequence was collected from a woman aged 18-30 years with acute or convalescent COVID-19. The chain employs TRBV9 and TRBJ1-1; 10 positions match TRBD1. CDR3 sequence (DNA): TGTGCCAGCAGCGCTCGGGACAGGGGAGGAACTGAAGCTTTCTTT. This sequence encodes CASSARDRGGTEAFF.